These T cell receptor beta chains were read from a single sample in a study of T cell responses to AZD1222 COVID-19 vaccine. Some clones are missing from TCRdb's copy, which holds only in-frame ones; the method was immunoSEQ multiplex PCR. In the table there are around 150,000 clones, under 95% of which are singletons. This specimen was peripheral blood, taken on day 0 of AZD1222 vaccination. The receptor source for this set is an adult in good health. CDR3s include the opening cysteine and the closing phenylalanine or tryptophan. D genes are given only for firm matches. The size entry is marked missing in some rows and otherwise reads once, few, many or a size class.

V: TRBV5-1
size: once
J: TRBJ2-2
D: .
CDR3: CASSPPGTGELFF
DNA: TGCGCCAGCAGTCCCCCAGGTACCGGGGAGCTGTTTTTT

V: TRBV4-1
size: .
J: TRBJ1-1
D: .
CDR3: CASSQRVNTEAFF
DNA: TGCGCCAGCAGCCAACGGGTGAACACTGAAGCTTTCTTT

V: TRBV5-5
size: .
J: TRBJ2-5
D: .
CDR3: CASSLYSGSGGETQYF
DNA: TGTGCCAGCAGCTTATATTCCGGGAGTGGAGGAGAGACCCAGTACTTC

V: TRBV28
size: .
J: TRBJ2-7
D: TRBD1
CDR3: CASSSPGQGSTEQYF
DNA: TGTGCCAGCAGTTCTCCGGGACAGGGGAGTACCGAGCAGTACTTC

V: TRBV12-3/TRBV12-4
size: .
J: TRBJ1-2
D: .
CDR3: CASKTTYGYTF
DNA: TGTGCCAGCAAGACAACTTATGGCTACACCTTC

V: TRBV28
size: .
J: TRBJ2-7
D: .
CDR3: CASSQTGFYEQYF
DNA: TGTGCCAGCAGCCAAACAGGGTTCTACGAGCAGTACTTC

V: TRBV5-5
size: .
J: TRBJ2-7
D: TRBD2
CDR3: CASSFGLSLADRNWAYEQYF
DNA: TGTGCCAGCAGCTTCGGACTTTCACTAGCGGATAGAAATTGGGCCTACGAGCAGTACTTC

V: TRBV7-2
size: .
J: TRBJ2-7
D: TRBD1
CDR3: CASSTGQGVYEQYF
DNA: TGTGCCAGCAGCACGGGACAGGGGGTCTACGAGCAGTACTTC

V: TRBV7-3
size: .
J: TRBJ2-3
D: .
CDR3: CASSLTGRATSTDTQYF
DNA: TGTGCCAGCAGCTTAACTGGCAGGGCCACTAGCACAGATACGCAGTATTTT

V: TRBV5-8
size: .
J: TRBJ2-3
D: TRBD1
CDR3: CASSPGTASTDTQYF
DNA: TGTGCCAGCAGTCCCGGGACAGCTAGCACAGATACGCAGTATTTT

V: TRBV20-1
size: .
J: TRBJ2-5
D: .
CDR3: CSAGSETQYF
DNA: TGCAGTGCAGGGTCCGAGACCCAGTACTTC

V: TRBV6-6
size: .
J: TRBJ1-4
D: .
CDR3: CASCLTDTNEKLFF
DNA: TGTGCCAGCTGCCTGACAGACACTAATGAAAAACTGTTTTTT

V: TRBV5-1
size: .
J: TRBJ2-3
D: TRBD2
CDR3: CASSLRGTSGSQTDTQYF
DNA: TGCGCCAGCAGCCTCAGAGGGACTAGCGGGAGTCAGACAGATACGCAGTATTTT

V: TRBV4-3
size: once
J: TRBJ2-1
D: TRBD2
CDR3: CASSQEGAGGLRFF
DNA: TGCGCCAGCAGCCAAGAAGGAGCGGGAGGGCTCAGGTTCTTC

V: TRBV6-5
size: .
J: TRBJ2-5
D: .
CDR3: CASSYGETQYF
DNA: TGTGCCAGCAGTTATGGAGAGACCCAGTACTTC

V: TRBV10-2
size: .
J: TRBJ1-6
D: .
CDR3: CASSDQGSNFYSPLHF
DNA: TGCGCCAGCAGTGATCAGGGGAGTAACTTTTATTCACCCCTCCACTTT

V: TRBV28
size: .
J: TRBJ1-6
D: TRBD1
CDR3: CATQTGVNNSPLHF
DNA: TGTGCCACCCAAACAGGGGTAAATAATTCACCCCTCCACTTT

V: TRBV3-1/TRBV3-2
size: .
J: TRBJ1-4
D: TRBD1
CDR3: CASSPFRQGRSEKLFF
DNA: TGTGCCAGCAGCCCATTTCGACAGGGACGGAGTGAAAAACTGTTTTTT

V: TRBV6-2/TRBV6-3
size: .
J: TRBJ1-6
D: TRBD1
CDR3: CASSSDRGGRSPLHF
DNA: TGTGCCAGCAGCTCGGACAGGGGGGGTCGATCACCCCTCCACTTT

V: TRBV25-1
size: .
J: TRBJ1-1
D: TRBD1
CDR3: CASRQGASTEAFF
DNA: TGTGCCAGCAGACAGGGGGCAAGTACTGAAGCTTTCTTT

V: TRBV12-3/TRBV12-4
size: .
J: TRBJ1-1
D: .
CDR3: CATQGPKNTEAFF
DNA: TGTGCCACCCAGGGACCGAAGAACACTGAAGCTTTCTTT

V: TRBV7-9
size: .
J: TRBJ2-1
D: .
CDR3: CASSLVLGNEQFF
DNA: TGTGCCAGCAGCTTAGTTCTAGGAAATGAGCAGTTCTTC

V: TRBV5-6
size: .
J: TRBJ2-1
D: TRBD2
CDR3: CASSHLAGSSYNEQFF
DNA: TGTGCCAGCAGCCACCTAGCGGGGAGCTCCTACAATGAGCAGTTCTTC

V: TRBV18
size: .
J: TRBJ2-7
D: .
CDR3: CASSPGVDGYEQYF
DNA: TGTGCCAGCTCACCAGGGGTAGACGGGTACGAGCAGTACTTC

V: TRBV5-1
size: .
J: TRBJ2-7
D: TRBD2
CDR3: CASSATIGTSGTYEQYF
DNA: TGCGCCAGCAGCGCAACCATCGGGACTAGCGGCACCTACGAGCAGTACTTC

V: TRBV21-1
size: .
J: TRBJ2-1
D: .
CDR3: CASSREARLAVFPESYNEQFF
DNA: TGTGCCAGCAGCAGGGAGGCAAGACTAGCGGTTTTCCCGGAGTCTTACAATGAGCAGTTCTTC

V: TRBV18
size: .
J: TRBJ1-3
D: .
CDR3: CASSPRGNTIYF
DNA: TGTGCCAGCTCACCAAGGGGAAACACCATATATTTT

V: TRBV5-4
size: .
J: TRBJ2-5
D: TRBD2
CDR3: CASSLAPSGKETQYF
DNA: TGTGCCAGCAGCTTGGCGCCTAGCGGGAAAGAGACCCAGTACTTC

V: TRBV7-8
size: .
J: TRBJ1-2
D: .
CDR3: CASSAGTSANYGYTF
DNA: TGTGCCAGCAGCGCGGGGACATCCGCTAACTATGGCTACACCTTC

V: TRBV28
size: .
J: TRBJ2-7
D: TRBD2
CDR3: CASSLGTSGSYEQYF
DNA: TGTGCCAGCAGTTTGGGGACTAGCGGGAGCTACGAGCAGTACTTC

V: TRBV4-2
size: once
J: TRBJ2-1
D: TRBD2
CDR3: CASSQYTTSGSSNEQFF
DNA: TGTGCCAGCAGCCAATATACGACTAGCGGGAGTAGTAATGAGCAGTTCTTC

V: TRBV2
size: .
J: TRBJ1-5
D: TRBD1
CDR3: CASSVRDSRNPQHF
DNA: TGTGCCAGCAGTGTTAGGGACAGTAGAAATCCCCAGCATTTT

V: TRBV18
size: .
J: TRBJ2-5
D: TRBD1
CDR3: CASSPGQGYFTQYF
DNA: TGTGCCAGCTCACCGGGACAGGGTTATTTTACCCAGTACTTC

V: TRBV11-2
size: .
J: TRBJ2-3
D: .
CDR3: CASSLVGRVTDTQYF
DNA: TGTGCCAGCAGCTTAGTAGGTCGGGTGACAGATACGCAGTATTTT

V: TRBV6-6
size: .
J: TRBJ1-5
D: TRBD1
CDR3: CASSPGTGGRSNQPQHF
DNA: TGTGCCAGCAGTCCCGGGACAGGGGGCCGAAGCAATCAGCCCCAGCATTTT

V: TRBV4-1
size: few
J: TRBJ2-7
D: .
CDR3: CASSHYDGSQYEQYF
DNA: TGCGCCAGCAGTCATTACGACGGAAGCCAATACGAGCAGTACTTC

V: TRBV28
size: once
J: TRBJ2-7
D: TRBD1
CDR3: CASEPPGQGEGEQYF
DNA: TGTGCCAGCGAGCCCCCAGGACAGGGAGAGGGCGAGCAGTACTTC

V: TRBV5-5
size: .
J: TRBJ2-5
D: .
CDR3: CASSFGSGEETQYF
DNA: TGTGCCAGCAGCTTTGGGTCAGGGGAAGAGACCCAGTACTTC

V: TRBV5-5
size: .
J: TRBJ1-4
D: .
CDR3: CASSLEWVGEKLFF
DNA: TGTGCCAGCAGCTTGGAGTGGGTGGGTGAAAAACTGTTTTTT

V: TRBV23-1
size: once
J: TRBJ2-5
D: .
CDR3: CASSPPGGETQYF
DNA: TGCGCCAGCAGTCCCCCTGGTGGAGAGACCCAGTACTTC

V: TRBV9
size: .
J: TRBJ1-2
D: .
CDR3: CASSVAQGYGYTF
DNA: TGTGCCAGCAGCGTTGCCCAGGGGTATGGCTACACCTTC

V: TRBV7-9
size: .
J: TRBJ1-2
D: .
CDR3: CASSLVGIGYTF
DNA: TGTGCCAGCAGCTTAGTGGGCATTGGCTACACCTTC

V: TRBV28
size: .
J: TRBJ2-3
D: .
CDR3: CASSPTRSWTDTQYF
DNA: TGTGCCAGCAGTCCCACTCGAAGTTGGACAGATACGCAGTATTTT

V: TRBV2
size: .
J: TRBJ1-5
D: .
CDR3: CASRKDGDNQPQHF
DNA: TGTGCCAGCAGGAAGGACGGAGACAATCAGCCCCAGCATTTT

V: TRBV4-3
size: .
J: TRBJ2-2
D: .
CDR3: CASSQRLNTGELFF
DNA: TGCGCCAGCAGCCAACGTCTAAACACCGGGGAGCTGTTTTTT

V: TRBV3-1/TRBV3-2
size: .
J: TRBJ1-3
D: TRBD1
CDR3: CASSQRAGGSSGNTIYF
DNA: TGTGCCAGCAGCCAACGGGCAGGGGGCTCCTCTGGAAACACCATATATTTT